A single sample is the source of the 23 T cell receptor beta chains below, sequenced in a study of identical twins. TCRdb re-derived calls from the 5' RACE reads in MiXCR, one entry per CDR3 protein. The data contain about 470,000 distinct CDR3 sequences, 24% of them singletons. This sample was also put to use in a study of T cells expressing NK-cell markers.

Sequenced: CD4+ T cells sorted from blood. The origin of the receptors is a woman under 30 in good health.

The CDR3 loop reads CSVSSYNEQFF. In DNA, the CDR3 is TGCAGCGTTTCCTCCTACAATGAGCAGTTCTTC. The chain employs TRBV29-1 and TRBJ2-1, with D hard to call. The V end lost 5 bases, the J end lost 0 bases, and 2 bases lay between the germline ends. The CDR3 is 11 residues long. Germline CDR1 reads SQVTM; CDR2 reads ANQGSEA.

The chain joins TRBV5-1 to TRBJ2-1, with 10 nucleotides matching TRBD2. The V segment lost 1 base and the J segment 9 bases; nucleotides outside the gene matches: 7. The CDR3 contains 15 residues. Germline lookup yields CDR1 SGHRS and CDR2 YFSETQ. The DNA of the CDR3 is TGCGCCAGCAGCTTGCTCCCTAGCGGGAGCCCTGAGCAGTTCTTC. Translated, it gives CASSLLPSGSPEQFF.

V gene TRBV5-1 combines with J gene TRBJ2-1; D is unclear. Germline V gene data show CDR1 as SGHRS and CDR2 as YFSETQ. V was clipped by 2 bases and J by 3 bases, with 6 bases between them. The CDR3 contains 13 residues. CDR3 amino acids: CASSFDFYNEQFF. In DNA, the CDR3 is TGCGCCAGCAGCTTTGACTTCTACAATGAGCAGTTCTTC.

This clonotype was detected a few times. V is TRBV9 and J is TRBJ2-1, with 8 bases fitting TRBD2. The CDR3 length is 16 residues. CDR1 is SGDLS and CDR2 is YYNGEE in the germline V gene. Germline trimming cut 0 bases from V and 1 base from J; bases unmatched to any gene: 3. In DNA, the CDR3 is TGTGCCAGCAGCGTAGTGGGCGGGGGGTCCTACAATGAGCAGTTCTTC. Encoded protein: CASSVVGGGSYNEQFF.

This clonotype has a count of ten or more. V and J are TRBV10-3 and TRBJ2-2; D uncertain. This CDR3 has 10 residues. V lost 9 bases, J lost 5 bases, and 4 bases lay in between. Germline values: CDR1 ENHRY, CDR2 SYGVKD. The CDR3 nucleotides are TGTGCCATTCAGACCGGGGAGCTGTTTTTT. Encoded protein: CAIQTGELFF.

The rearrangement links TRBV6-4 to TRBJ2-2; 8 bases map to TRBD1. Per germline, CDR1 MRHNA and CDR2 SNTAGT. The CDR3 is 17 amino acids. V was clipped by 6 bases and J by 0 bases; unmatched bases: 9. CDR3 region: CASSGRDRGPNTGELFF. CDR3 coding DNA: TGTGCCAGCAGCGGGCGAGACAGGGGTCCGAACACCGGGGAGCTGTTTTTT.

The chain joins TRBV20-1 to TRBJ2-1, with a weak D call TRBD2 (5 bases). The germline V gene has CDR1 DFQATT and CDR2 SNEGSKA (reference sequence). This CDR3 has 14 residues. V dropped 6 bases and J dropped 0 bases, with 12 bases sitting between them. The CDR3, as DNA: TGCAGTGCGTCCAAGCGGCTCTCCTACAATGAGCAGTTCTTC. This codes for CSASKRLSYNEQFF.

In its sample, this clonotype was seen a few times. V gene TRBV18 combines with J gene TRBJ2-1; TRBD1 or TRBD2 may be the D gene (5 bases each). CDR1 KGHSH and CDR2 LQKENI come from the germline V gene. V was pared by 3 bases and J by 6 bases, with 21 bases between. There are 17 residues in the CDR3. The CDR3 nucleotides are TGTGCCAGCTCACCCCAGGTGGATAGCTCGAGGGGCAATGAGCAGTTCTTC. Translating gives CASSPQVDSSRGNEQFF.

The DNA for the CDR3 is TGTGCCAGCAGTTATCGGGGGCCAGGGGGTTCACCCCTCCACTTT. Residues: CASSYRGPGGSPLHF. This chain joins TRBV6-5 and TRBJ1-6; 7 nucleotides align to TRBD1. The CDR3 has 15 residues. CDR1 MNHEY and CDR2 SVGAGI come from the germline V gene. Trimming cost V 3 bases and J 9 bases; bases outside gene matches: 8.

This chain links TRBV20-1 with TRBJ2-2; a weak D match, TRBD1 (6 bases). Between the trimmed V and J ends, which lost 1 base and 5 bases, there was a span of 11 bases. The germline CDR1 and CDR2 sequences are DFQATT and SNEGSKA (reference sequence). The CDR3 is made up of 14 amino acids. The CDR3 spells CSARGGRGTGELFF. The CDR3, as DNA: TGCAGTGCTAGAGGGGGTAGGGGGACCGGGGAGCTGTTTTTT.

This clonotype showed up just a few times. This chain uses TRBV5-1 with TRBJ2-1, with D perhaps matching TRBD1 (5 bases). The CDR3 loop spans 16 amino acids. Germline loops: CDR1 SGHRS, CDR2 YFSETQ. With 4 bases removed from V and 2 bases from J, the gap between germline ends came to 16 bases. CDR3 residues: CASSHPLLGPYNEQFF. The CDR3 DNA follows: TGCGCCAGCAGCCATCCTCTCCTGGGGCCCTACAATGAGCAGTTCTTC. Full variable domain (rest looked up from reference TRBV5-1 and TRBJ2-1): KAGVTQTPRYLIKTRGQQVTLSCSPISGHRSVSWYQQTPGQGLQFLFEYFSETQRNKGNFPGRFSGRQFSNSRSEMNVSTLELGDSALYLCASSHPLLGPYNEQFFGPGTRLTVL.

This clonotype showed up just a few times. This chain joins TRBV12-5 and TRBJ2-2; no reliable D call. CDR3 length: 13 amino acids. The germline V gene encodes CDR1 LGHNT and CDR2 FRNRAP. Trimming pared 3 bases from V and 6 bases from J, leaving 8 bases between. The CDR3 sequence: CASGLAGPGELFF. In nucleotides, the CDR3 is TGTGCTAGTGGTTTAGCAGGACCCGGGGAGCTGTTTTTT. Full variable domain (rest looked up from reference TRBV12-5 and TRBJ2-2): DARVTQTPRHKVTEMGQEVTMRCQPILGHNTVFWYRQTMMQGLELLAYFRNRAPLDDSGMPKDRFSAEMPDATLATLKIQPSEPRDSAVYFCASGLAGPGELFFGEGSRLTVL.

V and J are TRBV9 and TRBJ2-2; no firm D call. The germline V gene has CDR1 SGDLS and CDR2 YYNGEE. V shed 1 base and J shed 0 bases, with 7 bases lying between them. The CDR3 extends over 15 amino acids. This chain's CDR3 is CASSVHRSNTGELFF. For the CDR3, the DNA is TGTGCCAGCAGCGTACACCGTTCGAACACCGGGGAGCTGTTTTTT.

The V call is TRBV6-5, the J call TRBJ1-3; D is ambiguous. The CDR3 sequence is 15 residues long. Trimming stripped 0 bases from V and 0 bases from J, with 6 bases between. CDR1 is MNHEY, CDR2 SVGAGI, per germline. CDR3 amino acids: CASSYSTGSGNTIYF. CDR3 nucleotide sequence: TGTGCCAGCAGTTACTCAACGGGCTCTGGAAACACCATATATTTT.

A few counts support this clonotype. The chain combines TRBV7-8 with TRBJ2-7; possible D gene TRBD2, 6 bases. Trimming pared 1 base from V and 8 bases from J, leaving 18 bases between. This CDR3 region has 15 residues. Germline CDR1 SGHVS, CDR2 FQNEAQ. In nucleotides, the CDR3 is TGTGCCAGCAGCTTAGAGGCTCTAGCGAACGGGAAGCAGTACTTC. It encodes CASSLEALANGKQYF. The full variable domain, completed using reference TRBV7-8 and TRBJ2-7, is GAGVSQSPRYKVAKRGQDVALRCDPISGHVSLFWYQQALGQGPEFLTYFQNEAQLDKSGLPSDRFFAERPEGSVSTLKIQRTQQEDSAVYLCASSLEALANGKQYFGPGTRLTVT.

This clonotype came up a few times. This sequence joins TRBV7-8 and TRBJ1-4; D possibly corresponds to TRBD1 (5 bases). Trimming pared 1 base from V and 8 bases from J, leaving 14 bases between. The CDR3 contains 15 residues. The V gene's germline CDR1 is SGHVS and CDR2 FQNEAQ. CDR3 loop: CASSLGRAGGEKLFF. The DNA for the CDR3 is TGTGCCAGCAGCTTAGGCCGGGCCGGGGGGGAAAAACTGTTTTTT.

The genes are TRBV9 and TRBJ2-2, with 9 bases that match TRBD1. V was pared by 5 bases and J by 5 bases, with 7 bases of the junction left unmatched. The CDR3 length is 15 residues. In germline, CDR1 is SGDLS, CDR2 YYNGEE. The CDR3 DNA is TGTGCCAGCAGGTCCGGGACAGGGACAACCGGGGAGCTGTTTTTT. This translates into CASRSGTGTTGELFF.

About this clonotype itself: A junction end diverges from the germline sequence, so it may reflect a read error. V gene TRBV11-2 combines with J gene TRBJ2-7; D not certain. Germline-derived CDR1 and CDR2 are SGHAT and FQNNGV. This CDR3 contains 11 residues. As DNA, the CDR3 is TGTGCCAGCAGCTTAGATATTAACTTGCACTTC. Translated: CASSLDINLHF.

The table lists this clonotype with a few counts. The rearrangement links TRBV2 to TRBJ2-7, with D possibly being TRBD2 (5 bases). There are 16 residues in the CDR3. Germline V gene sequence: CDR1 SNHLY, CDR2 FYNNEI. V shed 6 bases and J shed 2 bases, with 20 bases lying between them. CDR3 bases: TGTGCCAGCAGCGCCTTAGCCCGACCGCGGGCCTACGAGCAGTACTTC. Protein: CASSALARPRAYEQYF.

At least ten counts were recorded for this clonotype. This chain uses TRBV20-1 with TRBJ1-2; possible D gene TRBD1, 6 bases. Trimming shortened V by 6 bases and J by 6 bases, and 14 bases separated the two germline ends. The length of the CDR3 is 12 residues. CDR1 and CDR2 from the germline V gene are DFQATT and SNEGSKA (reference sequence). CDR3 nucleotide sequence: TGCAGTGCCCTACAGGGTGGGAATGGCTACACCTTC. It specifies CSALQGGNGYTF.

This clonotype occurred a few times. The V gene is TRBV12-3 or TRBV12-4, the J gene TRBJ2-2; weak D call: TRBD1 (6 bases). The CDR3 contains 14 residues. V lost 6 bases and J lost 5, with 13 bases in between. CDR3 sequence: CASRMGAMTGELFF. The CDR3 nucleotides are TGTGCCAGCAGGATGGGGGCGATGACCGGGGAGCTGTTTTTT.

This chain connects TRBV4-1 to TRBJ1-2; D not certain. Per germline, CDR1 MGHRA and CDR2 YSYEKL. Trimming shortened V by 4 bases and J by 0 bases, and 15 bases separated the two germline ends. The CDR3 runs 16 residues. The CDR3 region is CASSLATESANYGYTF. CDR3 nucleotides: TGCGCCAGCAGCCTGGCGACTGAATCAGCTAACTATGGCTACACCTTC.

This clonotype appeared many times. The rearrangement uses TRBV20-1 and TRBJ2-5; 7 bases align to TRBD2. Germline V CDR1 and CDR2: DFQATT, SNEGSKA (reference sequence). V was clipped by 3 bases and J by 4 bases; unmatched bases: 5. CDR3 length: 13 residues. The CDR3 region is CSARNVAGETQYF. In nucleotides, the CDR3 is TGCAGTGCTAGGAACGTAGCGGGAGAGACCCAGTACTTC.